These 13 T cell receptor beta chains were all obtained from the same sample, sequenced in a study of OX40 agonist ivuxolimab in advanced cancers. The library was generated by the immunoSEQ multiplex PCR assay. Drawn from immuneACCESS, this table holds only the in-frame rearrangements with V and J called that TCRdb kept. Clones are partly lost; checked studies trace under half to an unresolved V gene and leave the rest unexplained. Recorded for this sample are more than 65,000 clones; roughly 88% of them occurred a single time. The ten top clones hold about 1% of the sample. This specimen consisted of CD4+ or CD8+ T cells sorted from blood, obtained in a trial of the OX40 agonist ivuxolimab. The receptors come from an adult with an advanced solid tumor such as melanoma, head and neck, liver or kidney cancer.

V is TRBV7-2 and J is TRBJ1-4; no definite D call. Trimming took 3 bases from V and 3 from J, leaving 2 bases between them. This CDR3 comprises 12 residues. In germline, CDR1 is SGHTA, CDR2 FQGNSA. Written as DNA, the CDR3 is TGTGCCAGCAGCTTCGCTAATGAAAAACTGTTTTTT. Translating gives CASSFANEKLFF.

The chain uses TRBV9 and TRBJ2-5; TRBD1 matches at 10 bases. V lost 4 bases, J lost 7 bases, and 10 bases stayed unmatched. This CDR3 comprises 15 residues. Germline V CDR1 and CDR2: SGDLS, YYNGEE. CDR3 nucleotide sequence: TGTGCCAGCAGCTCGGGACAGGGGAAATTGGTGACCCAGTACTTC. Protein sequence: CASSSGQGKLVTQYF.

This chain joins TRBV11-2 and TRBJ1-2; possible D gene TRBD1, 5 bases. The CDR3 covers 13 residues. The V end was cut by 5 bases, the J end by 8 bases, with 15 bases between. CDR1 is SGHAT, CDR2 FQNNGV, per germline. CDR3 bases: TGTGCCAGCAGCACAGACGGGAGGGGAGGCTACACCTTC. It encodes CASSTDGRGGYTF. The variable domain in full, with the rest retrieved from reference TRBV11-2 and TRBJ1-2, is EAGVAQSPRYKIIEKRQSVAFWCNPISGHATLYWYQQILGQGPKLLIQFQNNGVVDDSQLPKDRFSAERLKGVDSTLKIQPAKLEDSAVYLCASSTDGRGGYTFGSGTRLTVV.

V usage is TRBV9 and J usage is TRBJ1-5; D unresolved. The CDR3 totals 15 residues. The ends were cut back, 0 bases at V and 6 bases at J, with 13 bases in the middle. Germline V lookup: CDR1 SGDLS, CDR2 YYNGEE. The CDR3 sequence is CASSVAPGRGQPQHF. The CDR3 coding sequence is TGTGCCAGCAGCGTAGCTCCAGGCCGCGGTCAGCCCCAGCATTTT. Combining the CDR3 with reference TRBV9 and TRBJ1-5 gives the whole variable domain DSGVTQTPKHLITATGQRVTLRCSPRSGDLSVYWYQQSLDQGLQFLIQYYNGEERAKGNILERFSAQQFPDLHSELNLSSLELGDSALYFCASSVAPGRGQPQHFGDGTRLSIL.

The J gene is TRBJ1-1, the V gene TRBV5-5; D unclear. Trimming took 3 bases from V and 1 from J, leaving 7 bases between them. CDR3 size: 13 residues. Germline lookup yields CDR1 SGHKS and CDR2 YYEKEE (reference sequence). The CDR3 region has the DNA TGTGCCAGCAGCTCGGACTGGAACACTGAAGCTTTCTTT. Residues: CASSSDWNTEAFF.

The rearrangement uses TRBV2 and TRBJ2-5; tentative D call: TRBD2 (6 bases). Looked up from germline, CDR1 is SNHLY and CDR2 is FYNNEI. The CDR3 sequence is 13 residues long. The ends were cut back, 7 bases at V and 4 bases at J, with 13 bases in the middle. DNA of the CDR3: TGTGCCAGCACGGACGTGGGGGGAGAGACCCAGTACTTC. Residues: CASTDVGGETQYF. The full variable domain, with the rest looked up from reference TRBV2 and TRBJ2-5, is EPEVTQTPSHQVTQMGQEVILRCVPISNHLYFYWYRQILGQKVEFLVSFYNNEISEKSEIFDDQFSVERPDGSNFTLKIRSTKLEDSAMYFCASTDVGGETQYFGPGTRLLVL.

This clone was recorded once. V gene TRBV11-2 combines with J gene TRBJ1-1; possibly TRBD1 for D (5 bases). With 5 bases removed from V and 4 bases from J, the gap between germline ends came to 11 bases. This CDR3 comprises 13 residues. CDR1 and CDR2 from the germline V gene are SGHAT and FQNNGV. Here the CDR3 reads CASSPGFGTEAFF. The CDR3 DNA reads TGTGCCAGCAGCCCAGGGTTTGGCACTGAAGCTTTCTTT.

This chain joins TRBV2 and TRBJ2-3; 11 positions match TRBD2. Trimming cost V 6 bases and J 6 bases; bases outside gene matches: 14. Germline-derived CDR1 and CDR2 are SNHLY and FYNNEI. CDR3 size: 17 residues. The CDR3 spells CASRKQASGGYADTQYF. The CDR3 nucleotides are TGTGCCAGCAGGAAACAGGCTAGCGGGGGGTATGCGGATACGCAGTATTTT.

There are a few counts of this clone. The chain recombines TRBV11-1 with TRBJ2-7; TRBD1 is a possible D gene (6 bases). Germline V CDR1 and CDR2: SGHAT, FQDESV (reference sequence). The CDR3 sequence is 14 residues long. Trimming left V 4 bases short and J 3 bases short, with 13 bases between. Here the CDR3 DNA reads TGTGCCAGCAGCTGGACAGTGGGGCGCTACGAGCAGTACTTC. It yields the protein CASSWTVGRYEQYF.

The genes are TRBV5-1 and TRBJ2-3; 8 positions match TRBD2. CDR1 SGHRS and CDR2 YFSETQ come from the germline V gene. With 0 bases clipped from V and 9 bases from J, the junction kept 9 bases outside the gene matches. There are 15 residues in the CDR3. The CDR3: CASSLEAGGMATQYF. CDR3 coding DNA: TGCGCCAGCAGCTTGGAGGCGGGGGGTATGGCCACGCAGTATTTT.

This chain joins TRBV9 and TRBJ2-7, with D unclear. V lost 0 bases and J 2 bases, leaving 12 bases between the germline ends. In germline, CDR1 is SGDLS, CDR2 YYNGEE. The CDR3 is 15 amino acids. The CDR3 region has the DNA TGTGCCAGCAGCGTAGCAGCAGTGGGCGCCTACGAGCAGTACTTC. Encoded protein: CASSVAAVGAYEQYF.

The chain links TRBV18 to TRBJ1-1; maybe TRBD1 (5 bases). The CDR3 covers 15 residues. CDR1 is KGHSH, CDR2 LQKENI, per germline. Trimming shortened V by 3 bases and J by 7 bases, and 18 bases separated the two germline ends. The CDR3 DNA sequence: TGTGCCAGCTCACCTTACGGGAGGGGCAGAGATGAAGCTTTCTTT. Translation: CASSPYGRGRDEAFF.

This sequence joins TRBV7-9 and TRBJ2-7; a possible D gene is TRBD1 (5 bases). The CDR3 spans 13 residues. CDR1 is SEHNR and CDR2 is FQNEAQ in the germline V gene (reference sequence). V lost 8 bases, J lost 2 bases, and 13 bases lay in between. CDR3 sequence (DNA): TGTGCCAGCGCGTCACAGGAAACCTACGAGCAGTACTTC. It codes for CASASQETYEQYF. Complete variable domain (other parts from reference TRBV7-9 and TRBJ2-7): DTGVSQNPRHKITKRGQNVTFRCDPISEHNRLYWYRQTLGQGPEFLTYFQNEAQLEKSRLLSDRFSAERPKGSFSTLEIQRTEQGDSAMYLCASASQETYEQYFGPGTRLTVT.